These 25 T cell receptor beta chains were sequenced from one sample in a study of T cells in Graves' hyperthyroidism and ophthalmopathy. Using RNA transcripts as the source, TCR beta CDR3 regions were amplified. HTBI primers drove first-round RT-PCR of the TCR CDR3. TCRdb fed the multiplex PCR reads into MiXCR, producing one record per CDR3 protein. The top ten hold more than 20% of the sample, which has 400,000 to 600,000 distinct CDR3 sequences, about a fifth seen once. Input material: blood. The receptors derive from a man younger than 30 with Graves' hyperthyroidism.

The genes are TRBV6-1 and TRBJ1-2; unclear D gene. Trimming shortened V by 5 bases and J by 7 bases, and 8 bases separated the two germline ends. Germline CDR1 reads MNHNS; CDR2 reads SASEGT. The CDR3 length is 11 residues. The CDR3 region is CASSSIGGYTF. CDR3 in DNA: TGTGCCAGCAGTAGCATTGGTGGCTACACCTTC.

As DNA, the CDR3 is TGCAGCGTTGAAATCCCGACAGGGTTCCAGTACGAGCAGTACTTC. It specifies CSVEIPTGFQYEQYF. The chain employs TRBV29-1 and TRBJ2-7, with TRBD1 matching over 7 bases. The CDR3 has 15 amino acids. Germline-derived CDR1 and CDR2 are SQVTM and ANQGSEA. With 2 bases clipped from V and 4 bases from J, the junction kept 11 bases outside the gene matches.

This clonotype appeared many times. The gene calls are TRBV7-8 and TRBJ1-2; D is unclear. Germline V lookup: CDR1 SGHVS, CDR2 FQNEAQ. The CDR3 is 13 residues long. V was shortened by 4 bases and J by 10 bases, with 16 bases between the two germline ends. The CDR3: CASSSRWAEVYTF. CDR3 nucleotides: TGTGCCAGCAGCTCTCGGTGGGCCGAAGTCTACACCTTC.

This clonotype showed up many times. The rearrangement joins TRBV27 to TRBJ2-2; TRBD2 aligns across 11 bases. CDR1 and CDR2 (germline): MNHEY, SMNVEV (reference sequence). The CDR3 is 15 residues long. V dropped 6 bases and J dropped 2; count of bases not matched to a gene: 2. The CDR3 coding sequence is TGTGCCAGCAGGGGGACTAGCGGAAACACCGGGGAGCTGTTTTTT. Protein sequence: CASRGTSGNTGELFF.

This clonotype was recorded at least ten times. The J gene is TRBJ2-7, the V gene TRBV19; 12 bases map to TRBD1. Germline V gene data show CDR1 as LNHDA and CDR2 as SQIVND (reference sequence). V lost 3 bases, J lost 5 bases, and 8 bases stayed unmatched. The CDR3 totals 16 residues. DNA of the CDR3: TGTGCCAGTAGTATTGCGCCGGGACAGGGGGCCCACGAGCAGTACTTC. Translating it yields CASSIAPGQGAHEQYF.

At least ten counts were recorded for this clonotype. This CDR3 is CASSQVAGGGETQYF. The CDR3 coding sequence is TGTGCCAGCAGCCAAGTTGCGGGGGGTGGGGAGACCCAGTACTTC. The V and J genes are TRBV3-1 and TRBJ2-5; 8 bases map to TRBD2. With 1 base clipped from V and 5 bases from J, the junction kept 6 bases outside the gene matches. Germline CDR1 is LGHDT and CDR2 is YNNKEL (reference sequence). The CDR3 has 15 amino acids.

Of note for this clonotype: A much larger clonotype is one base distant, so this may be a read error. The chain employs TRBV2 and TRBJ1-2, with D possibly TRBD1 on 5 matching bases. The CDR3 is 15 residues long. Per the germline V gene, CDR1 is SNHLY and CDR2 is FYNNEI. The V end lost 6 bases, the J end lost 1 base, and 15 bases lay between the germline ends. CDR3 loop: CASRAVAGCNYGYTF. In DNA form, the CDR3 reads TGTGCCAGCAGGGCCGTGGCAGGGTGTAACTATGGCTACACCTTC.

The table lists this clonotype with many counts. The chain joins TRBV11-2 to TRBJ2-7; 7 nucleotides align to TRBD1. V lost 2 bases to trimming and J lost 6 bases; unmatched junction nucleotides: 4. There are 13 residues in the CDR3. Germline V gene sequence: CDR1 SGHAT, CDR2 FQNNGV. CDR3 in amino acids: CASSLNRDSEQYF. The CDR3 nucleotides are TGTGCCAGCAGCTTAAATCGGGACAGCGAGCAGTACTTC.

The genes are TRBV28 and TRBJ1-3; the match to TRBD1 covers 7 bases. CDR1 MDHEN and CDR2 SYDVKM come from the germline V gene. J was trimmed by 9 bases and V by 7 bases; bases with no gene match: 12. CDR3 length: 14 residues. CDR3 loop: CASTTTGLPGTIYF. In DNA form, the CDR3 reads TGTGCCAGCACTACGACAGGGCTTCCTGGCACCATATATTTT. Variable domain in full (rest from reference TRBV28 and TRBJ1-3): DVKVTQSSRYLVKRTGEKVFLECVQDMDHENMFWYRQDPGLGLRLIYFSYDVKMKEKGDIPEGYSVSREKKERFSLILESASTNQTSMYLCASTTTGLPGTIYFGEGSWLTVV.

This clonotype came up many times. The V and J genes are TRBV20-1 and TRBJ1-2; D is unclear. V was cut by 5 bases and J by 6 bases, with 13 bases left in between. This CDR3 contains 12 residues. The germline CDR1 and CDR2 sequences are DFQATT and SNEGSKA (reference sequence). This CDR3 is CSAPGRVNGYTF. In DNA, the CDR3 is TGCAGTGCTCCCGGGAGGGTAAATGGCTACACCTTC.

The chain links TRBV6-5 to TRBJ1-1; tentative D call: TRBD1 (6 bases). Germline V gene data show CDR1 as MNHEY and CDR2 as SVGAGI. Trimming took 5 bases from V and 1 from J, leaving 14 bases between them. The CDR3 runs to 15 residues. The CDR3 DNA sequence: TGTGCCAGCAGTCACCGGGGCAGGGGGAACACTGAAGCTTTCTTT. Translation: CASSHRGRGNTEAFF.

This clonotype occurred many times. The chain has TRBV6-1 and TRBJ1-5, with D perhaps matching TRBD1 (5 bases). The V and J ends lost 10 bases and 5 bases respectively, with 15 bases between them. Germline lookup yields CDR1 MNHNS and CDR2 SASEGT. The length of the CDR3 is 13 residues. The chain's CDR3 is CATGPQGDQPQHF. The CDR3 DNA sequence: TGTGCCACCGGCCCCCAGGGAGATCAGCCCCAGCATTTT.

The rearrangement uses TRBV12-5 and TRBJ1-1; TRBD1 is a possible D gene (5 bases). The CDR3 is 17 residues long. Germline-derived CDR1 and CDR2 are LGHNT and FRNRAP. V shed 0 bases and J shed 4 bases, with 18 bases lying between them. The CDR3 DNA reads TGTGCTAGTGGTTTGGTAAGGGCAGGGCGGGAGCGCACTGAAGCTTTCTTT. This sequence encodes CASGLVRAGRERTEAFF.

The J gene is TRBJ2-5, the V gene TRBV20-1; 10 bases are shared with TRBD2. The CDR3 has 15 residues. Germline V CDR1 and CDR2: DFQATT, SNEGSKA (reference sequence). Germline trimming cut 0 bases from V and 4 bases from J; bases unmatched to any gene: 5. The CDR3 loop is CSARDVAGGGETQYF. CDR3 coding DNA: TGCAGTGCTAGAGACGTAGCGGGAGGTGGAGAGACCCAGTACTTC.

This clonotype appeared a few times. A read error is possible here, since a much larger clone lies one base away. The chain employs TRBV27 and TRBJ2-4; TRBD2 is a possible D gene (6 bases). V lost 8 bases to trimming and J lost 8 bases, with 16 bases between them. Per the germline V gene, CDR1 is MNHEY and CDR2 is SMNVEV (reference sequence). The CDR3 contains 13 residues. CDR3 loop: CASRPGSQDIQYF. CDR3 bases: TGTGCCAGCCGCCCCGGGAGCCAAGACATTCAGTACTTC.

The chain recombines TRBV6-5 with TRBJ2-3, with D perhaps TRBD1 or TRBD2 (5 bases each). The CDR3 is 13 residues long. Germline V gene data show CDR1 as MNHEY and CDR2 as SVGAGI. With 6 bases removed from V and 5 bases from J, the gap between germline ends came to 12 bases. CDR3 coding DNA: TGTGCCAGCAGCTACCGGGGCGAAGATACGCAGTATTTT. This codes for CASSYRGEDTQYF.

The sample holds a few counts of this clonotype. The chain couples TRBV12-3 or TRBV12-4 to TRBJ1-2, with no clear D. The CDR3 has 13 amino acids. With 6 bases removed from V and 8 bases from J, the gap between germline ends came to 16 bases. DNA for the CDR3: TGTGCCAGCAGCCATGCCTTGCAGCAGGGCTACACCTTC. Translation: CASSHALQQGYTF.

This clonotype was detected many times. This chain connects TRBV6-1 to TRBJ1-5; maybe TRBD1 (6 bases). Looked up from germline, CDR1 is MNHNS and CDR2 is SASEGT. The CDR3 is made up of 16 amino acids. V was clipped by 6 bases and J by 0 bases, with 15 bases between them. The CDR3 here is CASRTGLQSSNQPQHF. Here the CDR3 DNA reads TGTGCCAGCAGGACAGGATTACAGAGTAGCAATCAGCCCCAGCATTTT.

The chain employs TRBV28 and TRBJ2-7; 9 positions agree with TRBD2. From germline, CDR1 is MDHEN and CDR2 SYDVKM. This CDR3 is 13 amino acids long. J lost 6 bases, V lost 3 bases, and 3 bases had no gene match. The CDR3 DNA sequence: TGTGCCAGCAGTTTGAGCGGGAGGCTCGAGCAGTACTTC. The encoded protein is CASSLSGRLEQYF.

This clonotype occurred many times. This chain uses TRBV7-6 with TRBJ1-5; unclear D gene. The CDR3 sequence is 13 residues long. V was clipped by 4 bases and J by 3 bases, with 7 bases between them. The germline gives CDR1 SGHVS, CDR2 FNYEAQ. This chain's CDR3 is CASSSAYNQPQHF. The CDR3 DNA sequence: TGTGCCAGCAGCTCAGCGTACAATCAGCCCCAGCATTTT.

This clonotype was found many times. This chain's CDR3 is CAISESWAQYF. As DNA, the CDR3 is TGTGCCATCAGTGAAAGCTGGGCCCAGTACTTC. The rearrangement joins TRBV10-3 to TRBJ2-5; D is uncertain. V was shortened by 3 bases and J by 9 bases, with 8 bases between the two germline ends. The germline V gene has CDR1 ENHRY and CDR2 SYGVKD. This CDR3 has 11 residues.

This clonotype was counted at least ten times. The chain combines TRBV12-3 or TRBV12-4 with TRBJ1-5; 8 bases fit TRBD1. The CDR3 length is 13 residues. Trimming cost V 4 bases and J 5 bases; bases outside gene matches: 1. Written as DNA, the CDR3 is TGTGCCAGCAGTTGGGGACAGGATCAGCCCCAGCATTTT. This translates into CASSWGQDQPQHF.

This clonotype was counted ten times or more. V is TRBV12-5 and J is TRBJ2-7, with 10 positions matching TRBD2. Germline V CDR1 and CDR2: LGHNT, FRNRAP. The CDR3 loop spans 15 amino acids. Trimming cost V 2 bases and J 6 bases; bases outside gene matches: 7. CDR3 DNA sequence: TGTGCTAGTGGTTTGTCGCTAGCGGGGGTGAGCGAGCAGTACTTC. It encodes CASGLSLAGVSEQYF.

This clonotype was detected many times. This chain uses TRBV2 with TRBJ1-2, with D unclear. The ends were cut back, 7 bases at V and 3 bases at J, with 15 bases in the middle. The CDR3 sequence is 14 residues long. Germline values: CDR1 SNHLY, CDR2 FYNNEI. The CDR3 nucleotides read TGTGCCAGCACCCTCGGAGGGTCGGACTATGGCTACACCTTC. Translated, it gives CASTLGGSDYGYTF.

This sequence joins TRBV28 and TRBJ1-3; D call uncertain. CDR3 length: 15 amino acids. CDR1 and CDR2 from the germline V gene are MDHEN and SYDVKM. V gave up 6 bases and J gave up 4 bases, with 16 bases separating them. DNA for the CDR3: TGTGCCAGCAGCCTACCAAGCGGTGGGGGAAACACCATATATTTT. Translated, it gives CASSLPSGGGNTIYF.